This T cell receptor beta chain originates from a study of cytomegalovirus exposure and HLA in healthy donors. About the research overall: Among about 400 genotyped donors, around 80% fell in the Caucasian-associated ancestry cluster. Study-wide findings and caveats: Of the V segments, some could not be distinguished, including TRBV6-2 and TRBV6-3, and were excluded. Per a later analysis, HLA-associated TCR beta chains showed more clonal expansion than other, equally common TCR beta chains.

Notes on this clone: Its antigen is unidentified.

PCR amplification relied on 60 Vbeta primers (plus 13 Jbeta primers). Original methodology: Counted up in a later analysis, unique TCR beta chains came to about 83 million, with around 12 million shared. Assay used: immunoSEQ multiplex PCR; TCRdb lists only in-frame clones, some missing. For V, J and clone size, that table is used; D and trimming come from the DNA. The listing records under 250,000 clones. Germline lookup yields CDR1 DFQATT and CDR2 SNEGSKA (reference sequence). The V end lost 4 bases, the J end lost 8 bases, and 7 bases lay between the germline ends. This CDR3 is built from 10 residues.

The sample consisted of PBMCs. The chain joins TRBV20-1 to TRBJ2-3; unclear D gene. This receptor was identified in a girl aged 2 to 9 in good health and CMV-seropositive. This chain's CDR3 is CSATASTQYF. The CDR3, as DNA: TGCAGTGCTACCGCGAGTACGCAGTATTTT.